The 7 T cell receptor beta chains below were found in one sample sequenced in a study of blood T cell repertoires in COVID-19. Sequenced by immunoSEQ multiplex PCR; TCRdb stores in-frame clones only, minus some. Of about 28,000 clones listed, around 90% were seen once; the top ten hold 5.4%. Sample: peripheral blood. The receptors were sampled from a man in his 60s with active COVID-19.

The CDR3 sequence is CAISDDRGNMNTEAFF. CDR3 coding DNA: TGTGCCATCAGTGACGACAGGGGAAATATGAACACTGAAGCTTTCTTT. V usage is TRBV10-3 and J usage is TRBJ1-1; 8 bases are shared with TRBD1. The CDR3 totals 16 residues. The junction had 6 bases not matched to a gene; V was cut back by 3 bases and J by 0 bases. Germline V gene lookup returns CDR1 ENHRY and CDR2 SYGVKD.

CDR3 protein: CASSLVFGTGFNEQFF. The CDR3 bases are TGCGCCAGCAGCTTGGTATTTGGGACAGGGTTCAATGAGCAGTTCTTC. J is TRBJ2-1 and V is TRBV5-1; TRBD1 aligns across 9 bases. This CDR3 comprises 16 residues. Per germline, CDR1 SGHRS and CDR2 YFSETQ. The V segment lost 0 bases and the J segment 6 bases; nucleotides outside the gene matches: 7.

This clone was seen a single time. The rearrangement uses TRBV4-1 and TRBJ2-7, with TRBD1 matching 8 bases. The germline V gene encodes CDR1 MGHRA and CDR2 YSYEKL. J lost 2 bases, V lost 4 bases, and 4 bases had no gene match. This CDR3 spans 14 amino acids. In nucleotides, the CDR3 is TGCGCCAGCAGCCGCGGACAGGGAGCCTACGAGCAGTACTTC. It codes for CASSRGQGAYEQYF.

Details on this clone: The sample has other DNA sequences that encode this CDR3 too. The chain employs TRBV14 and TRBJ2-7; D might be TRBD1 (6 bases). Germline V gives CDR1 SGHDN, CDR2 FVKESK. CDR3 length: 14 amino acids. With 4 bases removed from V and 1 base from J, the gap between germline ends came to 11 bases. CDR3 in DNA: TGTGCCAGCAGCCCAAACAGGGATTCCTACGAGCAGTACTTC. Translated, it gives CASSPNRDSYEQYF.

The chain uses TRBV7-2 and TRBJ2-5; 12 bases are a match to TRBD2. The CDR3 has 16 amino acids. Germline CDR1 is SGHTA and CDR2 is FQGNSA. V shed 1 base and J 4 bases; nucleotides not matched to a gene: 4. As DNA, the CDR3 is TGTGCCAGCAGCTTAGGCCTAGCGGGGGGGGTAGAGACCCAGTACTTC. It translates to CASSLGLAGGVETQYF.

The rearrangement uses TRBV6-5 and TRBJ1-5; D unresolved. The length of the CDR3 is 15 residues. CDR1 is MNHEY and CDR2 is SVGAGI in the germline V gene. Deletions cut 2 bases from V and 5 bases from J, with 13 bases between. CDR3 nucleotides: TGTGCCAGCAGTTACGCCGAGGTTCACCATCAGCCCCAGCATTTT. Translated: CASSYAEVHHQPQHF.

CDR3 sequence (DNA): TGTGCCAGCACAGACAGGGTTCCCGGGGAGCTGTTTTTT. Its protein product is CASTDRVPGELFF. The J gene is TRBJ2-2, the V gene TRBV6-5, with 7 bases lining up with TRBD1. Unmatched junction bases numbered 5, after V lost 7 bases and J lost 6 bases. The CDR3 has 13 residues. Germline loops: CDR1 MNHEY, CDR2 SVGAGI.